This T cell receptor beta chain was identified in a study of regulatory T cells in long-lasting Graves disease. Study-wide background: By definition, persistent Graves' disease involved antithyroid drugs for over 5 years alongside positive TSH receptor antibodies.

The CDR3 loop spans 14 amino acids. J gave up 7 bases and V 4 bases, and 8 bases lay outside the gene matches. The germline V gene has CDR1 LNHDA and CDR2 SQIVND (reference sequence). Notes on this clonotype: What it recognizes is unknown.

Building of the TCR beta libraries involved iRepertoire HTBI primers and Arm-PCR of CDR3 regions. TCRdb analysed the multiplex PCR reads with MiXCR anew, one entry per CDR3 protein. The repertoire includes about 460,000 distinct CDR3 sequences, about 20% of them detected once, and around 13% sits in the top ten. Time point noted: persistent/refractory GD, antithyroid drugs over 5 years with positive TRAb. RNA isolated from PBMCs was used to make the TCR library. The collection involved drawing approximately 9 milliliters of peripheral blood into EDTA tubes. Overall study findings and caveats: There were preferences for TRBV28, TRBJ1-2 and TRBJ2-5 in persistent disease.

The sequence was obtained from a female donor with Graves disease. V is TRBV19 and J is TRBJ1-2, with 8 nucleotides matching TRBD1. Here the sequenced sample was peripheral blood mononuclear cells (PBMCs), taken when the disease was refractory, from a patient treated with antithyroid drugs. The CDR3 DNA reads TGTGCCAGTAGTACCCCGGGACAGGAGCCTGGCTACACCTTC. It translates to CASSTPGQEPGYTF.